Listed here are 5 T cell receptor beta chains from one sample, sequenced in a study of Graves' ophthalmopathy and Graves' hyperthyroidism. RNA transcripts provided the template for amplifying TCR beta CDR3 regions. Second-round multiplex PCR followed a first-round RT-PCR using HTBI primers. Each CDR3 protein is one row after TCRdb ran MiXCR on the multiplex PCR reads. This table has over a million distinct CDR3 sequences, roughly two fifths appearing once. Sequenced: peripheral blood or thyroid tissue (not recorded which). These receptors all stem from an adult man with Graves' hyperthyroidism.

The chain employs TRBV7-2 and TRBJ2-2; weak D call: TRBD2 (5 bases). V lost 2 bases, J lost 3 bases, and 13 bases lay in between. The CDR3 contains 16 residues. Germline-derived CDR1 and CDR2 are SGHTA and FQGNSA. CDR3 sequence: CASSLTRGLDTGELFF. The CDR3 DNA follows: TGTGCCAGCAGCTTAACCCGAGGACTGGACACCGGGGAGCTGTTTTTT. The variable domain in full, completed from reference TRBV7-2 and TRBJ2-2, reads GAGVSQSPSNKVTEKGKDVELRCDPISGHTALYWYRQSLGQGLEFLIYFQGNSAPDKSGLPSDRFSAERTGGSVSTLTIQRTQQEDSAVYLCASSLTRGLDTGELFFGEGSRLTVL.

There are a few counts of this clonotype. The rearrangement uses TRBV12-3 or TRBV12-4 and TRBJ1-2; D is undetermined. CDR3 size: 17 residues. Trimming removed 4 bases at V and 8 bases at J, with 26 bases between. The DNA of the CDR3 is TGTGCCAGCAGTTCATCGGCCCCACGGGAGGGAGTGGGCGGCTACACCTTC. This sequence encodes CASSSSAPREGVGGYTF.

The chain has TRBV24-1 and TRBJ1-1, with a weak D call TRBD1 (6 bases). The V end was cut by 4 bases, the J end by 4 bases, with 9 bases between. CDR1 is KGHDR, CDR2 SFDVKD, per germline. CDR3 length: 13 residues. CDR3 loop: CATSETGFTEAFF. CDR3 bases: TGTGCCACCAGTGAGACAGGCTTCACTGAAGCTTTCTTT.

Regarding this clonotype: At one of its ends the junction is not consistent with the germline gene, which may arise from a read error. This chain connects TRBV10-2 to TRBJ2-2; the match to TRBD2 covers 9 bases. The germline gives CDR1 WSHSY, CDR2 SAAADI. The CDR3 has 15 amino acids. The CDR3 DNA sequence: TGTGCCAGCAGTTTGGATAGCGGGAGTGCCGGGGAGCTGTTTTTT. This codes for CASSLDSGSAGELFF.

About this clonotype: A clone one base away is much larger, so this may be a read error. The conserved phenylalanine or tryptophan is not found at the CDR3 terminus, so this likely reflects a read error. The rearrangement uses TRBV12-3 or TRBV12-4 and TRBJ1-1; D is unclear. The CDR3 sequence is 11 residues long. The germline V and J ends were trimmed by 0 bases and 11 bases, with 7 bases remaining between them. DNA for the CDR3: TGTGCCAGCAGTTTAGCAGGTTTGGCTTTCTCT. Protein product: CASSLAGLAFS.